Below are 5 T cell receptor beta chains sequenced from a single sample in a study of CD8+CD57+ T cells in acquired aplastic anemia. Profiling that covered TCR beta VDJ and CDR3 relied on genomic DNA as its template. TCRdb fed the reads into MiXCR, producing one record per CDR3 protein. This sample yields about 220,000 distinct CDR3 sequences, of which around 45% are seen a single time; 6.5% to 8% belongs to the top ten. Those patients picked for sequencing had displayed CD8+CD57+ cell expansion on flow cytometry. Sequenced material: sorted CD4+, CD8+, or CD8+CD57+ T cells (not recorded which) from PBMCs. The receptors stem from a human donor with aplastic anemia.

This chain's CDR3 is CATSRDKHVTDTQYGYTF. The DNA of the CDR3 is TGTGCCACCAGCAGAGATAAGCATGTCACAGATACGCAGTATGGCTACACCTTC. The chain links TRBV15 to TRBJ1-2; no definite D call. Germline V gives CDR1 LNHNV, CDR2 YYDKDF (reference sequence). V was clipped by 0 bases and J by 5 bases, with 22 bases between them. The CDR3 has 18 amino acids.

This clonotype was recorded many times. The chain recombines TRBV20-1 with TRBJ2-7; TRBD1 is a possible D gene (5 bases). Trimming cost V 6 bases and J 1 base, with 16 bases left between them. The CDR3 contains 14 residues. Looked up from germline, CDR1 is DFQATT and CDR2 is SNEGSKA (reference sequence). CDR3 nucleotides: TGCAGTGCCCTCGACAGCCAAAGTTCCTACGAGCAGTACTTC. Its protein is CSALDSQSSYEQYF.

The CDR3 loop reads CAISYSTSARWEQYF. The CDR3 DNA reads as TGTGCCATCAGTTACTCGACTAGCGCTCGATGGGAGCAGTACTTC. V gene TRBV10-3 combines with J gene TRBJ2-7, with 8 bases fitting TRBD2. Germline assignment: CDR1 ENHRY and CDR2 SYGVKD. The J segment lost 7 bases and the V segment lost 5 bases, leaving 13 bases of the junction unmatched. The CDR3 length is 15 residues.

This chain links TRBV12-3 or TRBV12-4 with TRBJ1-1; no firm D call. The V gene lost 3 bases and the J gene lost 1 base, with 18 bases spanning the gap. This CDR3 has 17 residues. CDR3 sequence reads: CASSFLERVGKNTEAFF. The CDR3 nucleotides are TGTGCCAGCAGTTTCTTAGAAAGGGTGGGAAAGAACACTGAAGCTTTCTTT.

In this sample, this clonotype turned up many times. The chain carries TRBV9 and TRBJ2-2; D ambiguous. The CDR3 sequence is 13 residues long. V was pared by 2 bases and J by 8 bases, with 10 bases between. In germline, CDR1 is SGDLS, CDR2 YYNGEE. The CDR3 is CASSVRGNGELFF. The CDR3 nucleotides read TGTGCCAGCAGCGTCCGTGGGAATGGGGAGCTGTTTTTT.